The sequence of this TCR beta chain was determined in a study of cytomegalovirus exposure and HLA in healthy donors. Study details: A prior analysis found roughly 110 million unique TCR beta sequences from 150 million to 200 million T cells. Early released data had around 88 million unique TCRs, all coming from HLA-typed donors.

In regard to this clone: The antigen remains undetermined.

Broader study findings: In an earlier analysis, most TCR beta V segments were productive about 87% or about 30% of the time. Associated with HLA alleles at 0.05 false discovery rate in a later analysis were 16,951 TCR beta sequences.

This CDR3 comprises 13 residues. Trimming removed 6 bases from V and 3 bases from J; junction bases left unmatched: 5. Germline CDR1 reads MNHEY; CDR2 reads SMNVEV (reference sequence). Both 60 Vbeta primers and 13 Jbeta primers went into the PCR. Assay used: immunoSEQ multiplex PCR; TCRdb lists only in-frame clones, some missing. The table lists about 50,000 clones, around 81% of them singletons. Sequencing was performed on PBMCs. The J gene is TRBJ2-7, the V gene TRBV27, with TRBD1 identical over 7 bases. The receptor was isolated from a man in his thirties or forties in good health and CMV-seropositive. CDR3 nucleotides: TGTGCCAGCAGGCAGGGACAGAGCTACGAGCAGTACTTC. Encoded protein: CASRQGQSYEQYF.